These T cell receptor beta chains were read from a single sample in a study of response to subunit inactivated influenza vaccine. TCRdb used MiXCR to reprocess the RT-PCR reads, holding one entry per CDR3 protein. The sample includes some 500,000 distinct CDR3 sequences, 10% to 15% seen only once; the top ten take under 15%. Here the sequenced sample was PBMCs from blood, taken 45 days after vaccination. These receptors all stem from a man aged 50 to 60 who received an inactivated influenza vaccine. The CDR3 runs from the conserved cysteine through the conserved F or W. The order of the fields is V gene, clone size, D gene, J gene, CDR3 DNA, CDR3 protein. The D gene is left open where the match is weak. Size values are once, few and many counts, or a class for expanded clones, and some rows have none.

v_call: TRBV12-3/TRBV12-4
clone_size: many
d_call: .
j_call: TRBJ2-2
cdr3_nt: TGTGCCAGCACCGTAGGGTACACCGGGGAGCTGTTTTTT
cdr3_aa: CASTVGYTGELFF

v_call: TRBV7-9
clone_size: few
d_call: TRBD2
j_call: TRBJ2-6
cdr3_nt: TGTGCCAGCGGATCATCGGCGGGAGGGGCTGGGGCCAACGTCCTGACTTTC
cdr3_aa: CASGSSAGGAGANVLTF

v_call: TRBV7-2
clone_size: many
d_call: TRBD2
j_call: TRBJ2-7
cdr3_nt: TGTGCCAGCAGCATCTTAGCGGGAAGCTACGAGCAGTACTTC
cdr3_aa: CASSILAGSYEQYF

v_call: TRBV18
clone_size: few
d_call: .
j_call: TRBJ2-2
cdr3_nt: TGTGCCAGCTCACCCCGAGGTCCAGGGGTGCAGGCCGGGGAGCTGTTTTTT
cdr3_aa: CASSPRGPGVQAGELFF

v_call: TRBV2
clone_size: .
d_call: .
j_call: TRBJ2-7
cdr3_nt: TGTGCCAGCAACCCTTCCCCGGGAGCAGGCGAGCAGTACTTC
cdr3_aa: CASNPSPGAGEQYF

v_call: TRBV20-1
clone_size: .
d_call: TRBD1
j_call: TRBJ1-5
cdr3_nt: TGCAGTGCCCCAGTTGGACAGGGGGCTTTTCAGCCCCAGCATTTT
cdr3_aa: CSAPVGQGAFQPQHF

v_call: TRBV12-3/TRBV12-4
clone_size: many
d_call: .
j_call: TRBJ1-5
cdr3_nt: TGTGCCAGCAGTCTCGCTTCGAGGCAGCCCCAGCATTTT
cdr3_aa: CASSLASRQPQHF

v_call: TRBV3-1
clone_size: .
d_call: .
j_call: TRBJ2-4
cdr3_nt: TGTGCCAGCAGCCAACTTTCGACAGGATTCAAAAACATTCAGTACTTC
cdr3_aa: CASSQLSTGFKNIQYF

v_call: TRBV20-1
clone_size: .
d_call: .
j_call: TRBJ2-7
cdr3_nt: TGCAGTGCCCCCGAAGGGTACGAGCAGTACTTC
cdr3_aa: CSAPEGYEQYF

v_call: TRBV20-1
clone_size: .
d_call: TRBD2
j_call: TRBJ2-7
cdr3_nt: TGCAGTGCCTCTGGAGCGGGAGATTACGAGCAGTACTTC
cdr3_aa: CSASGAGDYEQYF

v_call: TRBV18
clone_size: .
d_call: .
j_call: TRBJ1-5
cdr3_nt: TGTGCCAGCTCACCTATATCAGGGAGCAATCAGCCCCAGCATTTT
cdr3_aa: CASSPISGSNQPQHF

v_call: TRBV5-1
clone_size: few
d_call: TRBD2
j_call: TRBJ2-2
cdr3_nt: TGCGCCAGCAGCTTGGAGTTTCGGGAGGTCGCCGGGGAGCTGTTTTTT
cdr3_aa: CASSLEFREVAGELFF

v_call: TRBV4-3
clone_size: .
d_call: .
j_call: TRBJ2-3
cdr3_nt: TGCGCCAGCAGCCACTCCCGTCGGGATACGCAGTATTTT
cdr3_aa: CASSHSRRDTQYF

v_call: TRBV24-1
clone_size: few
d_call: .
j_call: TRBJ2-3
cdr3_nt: TGTGCCACCAGTCGTGATAGCGGAAGCACAGATACGCAGTATTTT
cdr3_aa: CATSRDSGSTDTQYF

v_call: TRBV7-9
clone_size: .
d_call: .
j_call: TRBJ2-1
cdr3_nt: TGTGCCAGCAGCCCAACGCACGGGGACAATGAGCAGTTCTTC
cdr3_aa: CASSPTHGDNEQFF

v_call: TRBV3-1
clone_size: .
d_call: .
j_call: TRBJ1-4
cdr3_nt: TGTGCCAGCAGCCAATACTGGAAAGAAAGACTGTTTTTT
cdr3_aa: CASSQYWKERLFF

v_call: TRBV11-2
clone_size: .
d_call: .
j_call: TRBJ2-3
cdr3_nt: TGTGCCAGCAGCTTTCCGGGGGTGGCAGATACGCAGTATTTT
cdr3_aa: CASSFPGVADTQYF

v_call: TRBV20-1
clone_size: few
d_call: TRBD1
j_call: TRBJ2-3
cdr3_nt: TGCAGTGCTAGTCGGGACAGCTACACAGATACGCAGTATTTT
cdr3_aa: CSASRDSYTDTQYF

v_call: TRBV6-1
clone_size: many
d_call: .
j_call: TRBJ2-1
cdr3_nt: TGTGCCAGCAGTCAGGCTTTTAGCGGCTCCTACAATGAGCAGTTCTTC
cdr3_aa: CASSQAFSGSYNEQFF

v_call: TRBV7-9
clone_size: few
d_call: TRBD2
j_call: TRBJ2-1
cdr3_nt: TGTGCCAGCAGACCGTTTAGCGGGAGGTCCTCCTACAATGAGCAGTTCTTC
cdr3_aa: CASRPFSGRSSYNEQFF

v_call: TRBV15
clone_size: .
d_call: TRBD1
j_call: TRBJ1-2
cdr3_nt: TGTGCCACCAGCAGAGAGACAGGGCGAGGCTACACCTTC
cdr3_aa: CATSRETGRGYTF

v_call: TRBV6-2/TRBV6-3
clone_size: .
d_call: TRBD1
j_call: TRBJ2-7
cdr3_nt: TGTGCCAGCAGTGGGACAGGGGTCCACGAGCAGTACTTC
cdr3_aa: CASSGTGVHEQYF

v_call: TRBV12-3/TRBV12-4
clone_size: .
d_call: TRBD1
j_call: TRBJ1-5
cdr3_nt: TGTGCCAGCAGTTTAGGGGACAGGGGGAGCAATCAGCCCCAGCATTTT
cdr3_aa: CASSLGDRGSNQPQHF

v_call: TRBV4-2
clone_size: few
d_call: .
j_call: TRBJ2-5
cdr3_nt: TGTGCCAGCAGCCAAGATCCCAGTACAGGGACCCAGTACTTC
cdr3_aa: CASSQDPSTGTQYF

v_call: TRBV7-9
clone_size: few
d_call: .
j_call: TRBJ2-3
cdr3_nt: TGTGCCAGCAGCCCCTGGACACGCAGCACAGATACGCAGTATTTT
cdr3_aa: CASSPWTRSTDTQYF

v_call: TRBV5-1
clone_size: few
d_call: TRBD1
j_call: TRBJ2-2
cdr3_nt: TGCGCCAGCAGCGGACAGGGGTCGAACACCGGGGAGCTGTTTTTT
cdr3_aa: CASSGQGSNTGELFF

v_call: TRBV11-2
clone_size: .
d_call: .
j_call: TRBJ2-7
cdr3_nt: TGTGCCAGCAGTCACTGGACCCGACCCTACGAGCAGTACTTC
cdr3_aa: CASSHWTRPYEQYF

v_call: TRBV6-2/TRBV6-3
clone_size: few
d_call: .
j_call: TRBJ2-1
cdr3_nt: TGTGCCAGCAGTTACCCCGGGCTCCTACGAGGGAATGAGCAGTTCTTC
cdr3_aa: CASSYPGLLRGNEQFF

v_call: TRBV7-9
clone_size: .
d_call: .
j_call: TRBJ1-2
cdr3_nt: TGTGCCAGCACCCTCGTCGAGGGTGGCTACACCTTC
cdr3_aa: CASTLVEGGYTF

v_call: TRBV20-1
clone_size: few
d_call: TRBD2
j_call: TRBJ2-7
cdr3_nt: TGCAGTGCTAGAGATACCTTATCGGGGGGCTCCTACGAGCAGTACTTC
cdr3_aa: CSARDTLSGGSYEQYF

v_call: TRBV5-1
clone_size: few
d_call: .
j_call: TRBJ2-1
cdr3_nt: TGCGCCAGCAGTCTCCCACAAGCGAGTCCTGACAATGAGCAGTTCTTC
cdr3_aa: CASSLPQASPDNEQFF

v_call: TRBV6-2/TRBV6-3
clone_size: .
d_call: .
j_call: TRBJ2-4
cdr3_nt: TGTGCCAGCAGTCGTCAAGGAAACATTCAGTACTTC
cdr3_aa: CASSRQGNIQYF

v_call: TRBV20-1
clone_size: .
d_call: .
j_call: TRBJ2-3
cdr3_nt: TGCTGTGCTAGTGGGAATTTAGCACCAGGAGGGATAGATACGCAGTATTTT
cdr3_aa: CCASGNLAPGGIDTQYF

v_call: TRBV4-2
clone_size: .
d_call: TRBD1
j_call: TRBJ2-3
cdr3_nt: TGTGCCAGCAGCCCCAGCCTTAACAGGGGGCTCCCCTACACAGATACGCAGTATTTT
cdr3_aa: CASSPSLNRGLPYTDTQYF

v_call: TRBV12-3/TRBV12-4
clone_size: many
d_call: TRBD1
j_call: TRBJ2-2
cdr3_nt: TGTGCCAGCAGTCCAGGGGGGACAGGTGTCCCCGGGGAGCTGTTTTTT
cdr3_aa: CASSPGGTGVPGELFF

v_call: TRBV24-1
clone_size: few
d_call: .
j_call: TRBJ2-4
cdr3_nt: TGTGCCACCAGTCTACAGGGCATTCAGTACTTC
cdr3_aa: CATSLQGIQYF

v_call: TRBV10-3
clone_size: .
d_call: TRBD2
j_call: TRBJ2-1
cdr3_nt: TGTGCCATCAGTGAGAGCGGGAGGGCCGCCTACAATGAGCAGTTCTTC
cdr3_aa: CAISESGRAAYNEQFF

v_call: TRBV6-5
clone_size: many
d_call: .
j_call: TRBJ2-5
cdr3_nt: TGTGCCAGCAGTTACTCTTTAGCGGAGCAAGAGACCCAGTACTTC
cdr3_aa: CASSYSLAEQETQYF

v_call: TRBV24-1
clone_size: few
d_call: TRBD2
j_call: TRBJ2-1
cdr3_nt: TGTGCCACCAGTGACCCAAGTCCGGGAGGTGGGAGCTCCTACAATGAGCAGTTCTTC
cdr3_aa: CATSDPSPGGGSSYNEQFF

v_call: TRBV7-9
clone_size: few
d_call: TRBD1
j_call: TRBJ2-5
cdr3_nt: TGTGCCAGCAGCTTAGTGGCTAACAGGGGTGGGGAGACCCAGTACTTC
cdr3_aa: CASSLVANRGGETQYF

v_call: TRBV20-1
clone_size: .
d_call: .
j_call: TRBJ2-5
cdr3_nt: TGCAGTGCTACCCTGCGCCCCGAGACCCAGTACTTC
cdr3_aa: CSATLRPETQYF

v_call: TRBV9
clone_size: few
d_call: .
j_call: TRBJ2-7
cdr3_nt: TGTGCCAGCAGCGTAGACAGGGATTCCTTGGAGCAGTACTTC
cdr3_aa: CASSVDRDSLEQYF

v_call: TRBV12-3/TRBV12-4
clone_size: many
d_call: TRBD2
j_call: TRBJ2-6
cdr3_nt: TGTGCCAGCAGACAAGGACTAGCGGGAGATGGGGCCAACGTCCTGACTTTC
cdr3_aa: CASRQGLAGDGANVLTF

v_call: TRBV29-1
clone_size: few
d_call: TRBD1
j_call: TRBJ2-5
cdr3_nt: TGCAGCGTGCGGACAGGGAGGGAGACCCAGTACTTC
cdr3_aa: CSVRTGRETQYF

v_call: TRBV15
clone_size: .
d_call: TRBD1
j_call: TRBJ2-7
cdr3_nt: TGTGCCACCAGCAGGGGACAGGGTGCGGACGAGCAGTACTTC
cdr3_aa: CATSRGQGADEQYF

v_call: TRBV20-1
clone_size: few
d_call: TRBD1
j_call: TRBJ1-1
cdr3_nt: TGCAGTGCTAGAGGTAACAGGGGTACCGGGACTGAAGCTTTCTTT
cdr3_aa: CSARGNRGTGTEAFF

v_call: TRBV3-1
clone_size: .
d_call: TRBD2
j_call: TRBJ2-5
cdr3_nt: TGTGCCAGCAGCCAGAGACTAGCGGGAGGAGGGACCCAGTACTTC
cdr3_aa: CASSQRLAGGGTQYF

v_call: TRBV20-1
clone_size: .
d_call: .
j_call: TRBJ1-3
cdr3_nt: TGCAGTGCTCCCGACAGGAGGTCTGGAAACACCATATATTTT
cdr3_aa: CSAPDRRSGNTIYF

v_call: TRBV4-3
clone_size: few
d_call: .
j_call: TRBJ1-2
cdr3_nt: TGCGCCAGCAGCCCCAAACCCTACGATGGCTACACCTTC
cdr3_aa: CASSPKPYDGYTF

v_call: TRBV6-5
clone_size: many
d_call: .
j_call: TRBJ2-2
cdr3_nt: TGTGCCAGCAGTTACGACGTTACCGGGGAGCTGTTTTTT
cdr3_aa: CASSYDVTGELFF

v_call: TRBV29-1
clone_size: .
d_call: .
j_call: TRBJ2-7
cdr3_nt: TGCAGCGTCCACACGGCCCTCTACGAGCAGTACTTC
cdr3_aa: CSVHTALYEQYF

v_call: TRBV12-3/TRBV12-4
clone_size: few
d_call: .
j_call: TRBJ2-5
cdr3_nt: TGTGCCAGCAGCAGAGACACTTCTGAGACCCAGTACTTC
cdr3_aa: CASSRDTSETQYF